The present T cell receptor beta chain was sequenced within a study of blood T cell repertoires in COVID-19. Study details: The cDNA or gDNA used as material had been derived from T cells, B-cell-depleted T cells, or PBMCs.

Clones were read by immunoSEQ multiplex PCR, and TCRdb kept only the in-frame ones, dropping some. This sample has hundreds of thousands of clones; around four fifths occur once, and the top ten carry 7% to 10%. Germline loops: CDR1 MNHEY, CDR2 SMNVEV (reference sequence). This CDR3 spans 16 amino acids. The V and J ends lost 3 bases and 4 bases, in that order; junction bases with no gene match: 6. This sequence originates from a woman aged 45 to 65 with acute or convalescent COVID-19. Sample: peripheral blood. The rearrangement joins TRBV27 to TRBJ2-2, with 9 bases fitting TRBD1. The CDR3 is CASSLPSGQGTGELFF. DNA for the CDR3: TGTGCCAGCAGTTTGCCCTCGGGACAGGGCACCGGGGAGCTGTTTTTT.